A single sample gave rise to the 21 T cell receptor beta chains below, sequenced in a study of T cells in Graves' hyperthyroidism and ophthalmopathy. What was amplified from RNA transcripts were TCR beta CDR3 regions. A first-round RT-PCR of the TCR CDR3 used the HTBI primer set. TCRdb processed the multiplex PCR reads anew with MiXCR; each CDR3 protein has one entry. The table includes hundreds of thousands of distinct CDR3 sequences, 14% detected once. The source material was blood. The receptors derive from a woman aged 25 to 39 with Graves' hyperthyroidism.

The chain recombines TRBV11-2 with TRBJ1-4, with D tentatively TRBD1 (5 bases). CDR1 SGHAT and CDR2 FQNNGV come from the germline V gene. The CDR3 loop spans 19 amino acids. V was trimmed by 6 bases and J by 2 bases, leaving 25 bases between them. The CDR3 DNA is TGTGCCAGCAGACCTATAGAACCGGGACCCACCCATACTAATGAAAAACTGTTTTTT. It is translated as CASRPIEPGPTHTNEKLFF.

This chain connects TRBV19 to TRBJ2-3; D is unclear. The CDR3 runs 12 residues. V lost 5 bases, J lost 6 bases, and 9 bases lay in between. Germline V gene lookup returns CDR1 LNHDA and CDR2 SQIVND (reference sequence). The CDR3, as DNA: TGTGCCAGTAGTCTTGACATGGATACGCAGTATTTT. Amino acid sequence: CASSLDMDTQYF.

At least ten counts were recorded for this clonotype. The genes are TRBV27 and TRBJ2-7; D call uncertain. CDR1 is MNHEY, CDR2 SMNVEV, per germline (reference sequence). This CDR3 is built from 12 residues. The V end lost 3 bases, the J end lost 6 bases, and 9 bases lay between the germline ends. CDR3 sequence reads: CASSFQNGEQYF. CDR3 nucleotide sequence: TGTGCCAGCAGTTTCCAAAACGGCGAGCAGTACTTC.

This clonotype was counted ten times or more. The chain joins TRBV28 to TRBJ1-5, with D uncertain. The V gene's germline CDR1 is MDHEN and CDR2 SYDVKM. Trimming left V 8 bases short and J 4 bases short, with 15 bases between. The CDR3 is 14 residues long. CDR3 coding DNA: TGTGCCAGCGTGAGCGGAGGGATGAATCAGCCCCAGCATTTT. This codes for CASVSGGMNQPQHF.

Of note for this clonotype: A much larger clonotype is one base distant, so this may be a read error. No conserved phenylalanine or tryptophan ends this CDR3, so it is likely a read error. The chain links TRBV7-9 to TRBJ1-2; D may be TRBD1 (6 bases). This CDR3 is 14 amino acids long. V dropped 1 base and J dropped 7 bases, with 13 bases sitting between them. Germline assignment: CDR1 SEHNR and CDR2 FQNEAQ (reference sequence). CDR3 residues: CASSLEVDSSGYTL. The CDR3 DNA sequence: TGTGCCAGCAGCTTAGAAGTGGACAGTTCTGGCTACACCCTC.

CDR3 amino acids: CSARDSGPWDEQFF. The CDR3 region has the DNA TGCAGTGCTAGAGATAGCGGACCTTGGGATGAGCAGTTCTTC. This chain joins TRBV20-1 and TRBJ2-1; the D gene is possibly TRBD2 (6 bases). This CDR3 has 14 amino acids. V was shortened by 0 bases and J by 8 bases, with 14 bases between the two germline ends. CDR1 is DFQATT and CDR2 is SNEGSKA in the germline V gene (reference sequence).

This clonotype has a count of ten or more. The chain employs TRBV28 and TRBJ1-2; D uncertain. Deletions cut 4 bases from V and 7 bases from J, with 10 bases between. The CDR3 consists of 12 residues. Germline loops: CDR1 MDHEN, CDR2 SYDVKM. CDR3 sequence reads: CASSYPARGYTF. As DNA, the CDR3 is TGTGCCAGCAGTTACCCCGCCCGTGGCTACACCTTC.

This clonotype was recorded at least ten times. As DNA, the CDR3 is TGTGCCAGCAGCTCCGGACAGGGATACAATGAGCAGTTCTTC. The encoded protein is CASSSGQGYNEQFF. J is TRBJ2-1 and V is TRBV5-8, with 8 bases matching TRBD1. The CDR3 contains 14 residues. J lost 4 bases, V lost 3 bases, and 3 bases had no gene match. CDR1 is SGHTS, CDR2 YDEGEE, per germline.

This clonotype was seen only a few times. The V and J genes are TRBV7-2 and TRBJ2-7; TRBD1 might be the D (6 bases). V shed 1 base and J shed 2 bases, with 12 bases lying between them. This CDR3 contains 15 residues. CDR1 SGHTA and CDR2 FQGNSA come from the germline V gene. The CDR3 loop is CASSLVPDRAYEQYF. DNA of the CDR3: TGTGCCAGCAGCTTAGTGCCGGACAGAGCCTACGAGCAGTACTTC.

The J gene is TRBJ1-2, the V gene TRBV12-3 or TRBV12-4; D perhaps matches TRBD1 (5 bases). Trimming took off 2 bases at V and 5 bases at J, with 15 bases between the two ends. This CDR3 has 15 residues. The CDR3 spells CASSLWGREGYGYTF. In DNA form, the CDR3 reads TGTGCCAGCAGTTTATGGGGCAGGGAAGGGTATGGCTACACCTTC.

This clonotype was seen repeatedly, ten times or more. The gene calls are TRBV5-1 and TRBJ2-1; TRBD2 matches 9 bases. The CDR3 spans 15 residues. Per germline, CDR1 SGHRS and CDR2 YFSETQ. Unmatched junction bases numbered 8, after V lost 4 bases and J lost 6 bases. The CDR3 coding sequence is TGCGCCAGCAGCCAGTTAGCGGGGGCGGGCAATGAGCAGTTCTTC. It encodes CASSQLAGAGNEQFF.

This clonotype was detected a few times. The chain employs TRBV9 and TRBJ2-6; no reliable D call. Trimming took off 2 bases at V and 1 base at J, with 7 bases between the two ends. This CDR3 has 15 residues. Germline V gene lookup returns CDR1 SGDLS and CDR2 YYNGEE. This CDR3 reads CASSVLLSGANVLTF. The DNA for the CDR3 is TGTGCCAGCAGCGTTCTTCTTTCTGGGGCCAACGTCCTGACTTTC. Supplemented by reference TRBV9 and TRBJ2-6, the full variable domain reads DSGVTQTPKHLITATGQRVTLRCSPRSGDLSVYWYQQSLDQGLQFLIQYYNGEERAKGNILERFSAQQFPDLHSELNLSSLELGDSALYFCASSVLLSGANVLTFGAGSRLTVL.

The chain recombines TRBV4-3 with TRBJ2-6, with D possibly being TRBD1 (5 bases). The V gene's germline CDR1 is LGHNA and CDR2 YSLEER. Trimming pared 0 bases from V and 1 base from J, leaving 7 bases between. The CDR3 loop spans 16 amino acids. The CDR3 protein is CASSQDAGSGANVLTF. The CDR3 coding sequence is TGCGCCAGCAGCCAAGACGCAGGGTCTGGGGCCAACGTCCTGACTTTC.

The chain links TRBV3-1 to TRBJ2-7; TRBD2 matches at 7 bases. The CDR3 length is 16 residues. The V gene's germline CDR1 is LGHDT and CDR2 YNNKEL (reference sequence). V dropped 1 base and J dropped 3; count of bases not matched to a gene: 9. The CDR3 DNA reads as TGTGCCAGCAGCCAAGTAGCCGGGAGGTCCCTCTACGAGCAGTACTTC. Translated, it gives CASSQVAGRSLYEQYF.

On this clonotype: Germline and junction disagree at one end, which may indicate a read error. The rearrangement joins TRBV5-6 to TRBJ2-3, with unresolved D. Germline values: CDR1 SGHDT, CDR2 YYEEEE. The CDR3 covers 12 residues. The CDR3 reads CASSAGVDTLYF. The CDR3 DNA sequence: TGTGCCAGCAGCGCCGGTGTTGATACGCTGTATTTT.

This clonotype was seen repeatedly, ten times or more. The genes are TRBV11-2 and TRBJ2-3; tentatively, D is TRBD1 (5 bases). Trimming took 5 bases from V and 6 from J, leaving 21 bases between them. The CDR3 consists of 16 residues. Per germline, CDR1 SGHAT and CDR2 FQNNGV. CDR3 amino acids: CASSAQGTLIGDTQYF. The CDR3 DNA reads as TGTGCCAGCAGCGCCCAGGGCACCCTTATCGGGGATACGCAGTATTTT.

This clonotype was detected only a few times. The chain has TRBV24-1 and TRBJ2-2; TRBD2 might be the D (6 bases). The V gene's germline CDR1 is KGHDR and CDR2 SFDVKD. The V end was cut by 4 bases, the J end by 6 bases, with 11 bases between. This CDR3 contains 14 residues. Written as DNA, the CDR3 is TGTGCCACCAGTGAGGCAGGGAGGCCCGGGGAGCTGTTTTTT. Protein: CATSEAGRPGELFF.

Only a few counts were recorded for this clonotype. The CDR3 bases are TGTGCCAGCAGCAGTGCTAGCTCCCGTCTTTCAGATACGCAGTATTTT. Residues: CASSSASSRLSDTQYF. The V and J genes are TRBV7-9 and TRBJ2-3; D may be TRBD2 (5 bases). V lost 5 bases, J lost 4 bases, and 19 bases lay in between. The germline V gene has CDR1 SEHNR and CDR2 FQNEAQ (reference sequence). The CDR3 extends over 16 amino acids.

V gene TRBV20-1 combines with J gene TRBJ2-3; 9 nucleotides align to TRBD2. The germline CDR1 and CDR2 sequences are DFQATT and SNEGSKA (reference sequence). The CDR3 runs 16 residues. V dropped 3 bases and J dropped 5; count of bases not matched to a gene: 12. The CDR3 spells CSASTKAGGSQDTQYF. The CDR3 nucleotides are TGCAGTGCTAGTACTAAGGCGGGAGGGTCTCAAGATACGCAGTATTTT.

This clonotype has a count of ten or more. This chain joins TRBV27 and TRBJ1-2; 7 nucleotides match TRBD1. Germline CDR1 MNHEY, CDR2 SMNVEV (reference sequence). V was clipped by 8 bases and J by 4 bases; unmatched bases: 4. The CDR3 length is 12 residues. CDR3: CASQGQSYGYTF. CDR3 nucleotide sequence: TGTGCCAGCCAGGGACAGTCCTATGGCTACACCTTC.

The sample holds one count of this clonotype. This chain's CDR3 is CASSNTPGSASSNYGYTF. The CDR3 DNA is TGTGCCAGCAGTAACACCCCGGGCAGCGCTTCTTCCAACTATGGCTACACCTTC. This rearrangement joins TRBV6-5 to TRBJ1-2; D is unresolved. The CDR3 has 18 residues. Germline V gives CDR1 MNHEY, CDR2 SVGAGI. Deletions cut 5 bases from V and 2 bases from J, with 24 bases between.